These 2 T cell receptor beta chains were sequenced from one sample in a study of T cell repertoires in cytomegalovirus infection. Their target antigens are unknown. TCRdb called the reads again in MiXCR, with one record for every CDR3 protein. The sample records approximately 270,000 distinct CDR3 sequences, approximately 22% being singletons. The material was cultured PBMCs, obtained from culture after CMV antigen stimulation. The receptors here all came from a human donor in good health (CMV status not recorded). Some clones in this sample may be carry-over from other donors' samples.

There are many counts of this clonotype. The chain uses TRBV7-2 and TRBJ2-1, with D perhaps TRBD2 (6 bases). The germline V gene has CDR1 SGHTA and CDR2 FQGNSA. Trimming cost V 5 bases and J 6 bases, with 14 bases left between them. The CDR3 is 14 amino acids. CDR3 loop: CASSQTRISNEQFF. CDR3 nucleotide sequence: TGTGCCAGCAGCCAGACTAGAATCAGCAATGAGCAGTTCTTC.

This chain uses TRBV20-1 with TRBJ1-3; D uncertain. The CDR3 consists of 14 residues. V lost 2 bases and J 0 bases, leaving 8 bases between the germline ends. CDR1 DFQATT and CDR2 SNEGSKA come from the germline V gene (reference sequence). DNA of the CDR3: TGCAGTGCTAGAAGCGGGAGCTCTGGAAACACCATATATTTT. Its protein product is CSARSGSSGNTIYF.